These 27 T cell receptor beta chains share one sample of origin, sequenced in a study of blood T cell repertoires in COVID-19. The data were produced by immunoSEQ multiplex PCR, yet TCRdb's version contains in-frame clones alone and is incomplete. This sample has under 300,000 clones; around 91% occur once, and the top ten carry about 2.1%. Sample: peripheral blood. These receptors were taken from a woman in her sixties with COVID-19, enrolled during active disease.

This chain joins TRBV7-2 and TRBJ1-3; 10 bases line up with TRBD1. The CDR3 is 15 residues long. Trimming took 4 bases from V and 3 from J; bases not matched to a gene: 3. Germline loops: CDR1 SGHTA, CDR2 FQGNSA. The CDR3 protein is CASSSWDRGGNTIYF. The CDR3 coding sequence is TGTGCCAGCAGCTCCTGGGACAGGGGTGGAAACACCATATATTTT.

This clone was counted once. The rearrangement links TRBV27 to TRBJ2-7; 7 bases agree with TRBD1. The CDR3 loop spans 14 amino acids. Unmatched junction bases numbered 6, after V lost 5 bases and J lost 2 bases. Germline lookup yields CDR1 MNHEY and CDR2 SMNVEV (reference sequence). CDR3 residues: CASSPRTGTYEQYF. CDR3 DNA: TGTGCCAGCAGTCCTAGGACAGGTACCTACGAGCAGTACTTC.

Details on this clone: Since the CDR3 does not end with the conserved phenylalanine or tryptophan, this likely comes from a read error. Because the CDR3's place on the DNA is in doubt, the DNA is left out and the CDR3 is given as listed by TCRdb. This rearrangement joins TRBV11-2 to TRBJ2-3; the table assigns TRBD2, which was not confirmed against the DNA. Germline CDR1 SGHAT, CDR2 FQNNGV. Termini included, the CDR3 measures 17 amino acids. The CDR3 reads CASSLGFRGGTDTQYFR.

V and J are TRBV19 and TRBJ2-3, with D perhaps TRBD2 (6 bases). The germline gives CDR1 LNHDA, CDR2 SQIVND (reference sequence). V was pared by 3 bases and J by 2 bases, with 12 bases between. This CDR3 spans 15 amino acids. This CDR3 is CASSMGDSTTDTQYF. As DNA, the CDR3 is TGTGCCAGTAGTATGGGGGACTCGACCACAGATACGCAGTATTTT.

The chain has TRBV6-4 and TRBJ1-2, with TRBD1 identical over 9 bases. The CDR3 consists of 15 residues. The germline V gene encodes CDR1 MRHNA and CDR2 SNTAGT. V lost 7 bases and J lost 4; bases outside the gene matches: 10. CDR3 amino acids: CASNTPGQGRYGYTF. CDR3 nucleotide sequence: TGTGCCAGCAACACGCCGGGACAGGGACGCTATGGCTACACCTTC.

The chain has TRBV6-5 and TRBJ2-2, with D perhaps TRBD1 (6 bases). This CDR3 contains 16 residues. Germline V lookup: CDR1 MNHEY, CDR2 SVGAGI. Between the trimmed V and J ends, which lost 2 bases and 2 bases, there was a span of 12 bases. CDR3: CASSYGPGTNTGELFF. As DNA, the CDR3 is TGTGCCAGCAGTTACGGCCCCGGGACAAACACCGGGGAGCTGTTTTTT.

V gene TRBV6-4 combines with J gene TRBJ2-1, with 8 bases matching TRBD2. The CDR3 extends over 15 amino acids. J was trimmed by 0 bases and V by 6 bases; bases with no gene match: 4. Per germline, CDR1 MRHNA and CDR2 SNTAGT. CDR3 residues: CASSPGGSSYNEQFF. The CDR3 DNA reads TGTGCCAGCAGCCCGGGGGGGAGCTCCTACAATGAGCAGTTCTTC.

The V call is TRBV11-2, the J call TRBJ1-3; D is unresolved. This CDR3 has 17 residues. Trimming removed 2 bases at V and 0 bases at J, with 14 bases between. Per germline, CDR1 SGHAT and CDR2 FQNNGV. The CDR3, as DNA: TGTGCCAGCAGCTTAACTGGAAAGACATACTCTGGAAACACCATATATTTT. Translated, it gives CASSLTGKTYSGNTIYF.

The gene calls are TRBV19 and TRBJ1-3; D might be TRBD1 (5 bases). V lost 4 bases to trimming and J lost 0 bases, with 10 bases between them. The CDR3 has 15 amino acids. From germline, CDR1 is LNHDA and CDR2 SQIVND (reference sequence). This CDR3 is CASSNTGDSGNTIYF. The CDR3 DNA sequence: TGTGCCAGTAGTAATACAGGCGACTCTGGAAACACCATATATTTT.

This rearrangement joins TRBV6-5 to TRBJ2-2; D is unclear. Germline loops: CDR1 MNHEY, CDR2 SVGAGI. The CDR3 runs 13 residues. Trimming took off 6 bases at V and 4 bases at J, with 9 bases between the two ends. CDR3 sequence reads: CASRTRSTGELFF. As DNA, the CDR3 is TGTGCCAGCAGAACCAGGTCCACCGGGGAGCTGTTTTTT.

The CDR3 DNA reads as TGTGCCAGCAGCCAAGGCCGACAGCCCTATGGCTACACCTTC. Translated, it gives CASSQGRQPYGYTF. The chain employs TRBV4-2 and TRBJ1-2, with a weak D call TRBD1 (5 bases). Germline V gene sequence: CDR1 LGHNA, CDR2 YNFKEQ. V lost 1 base, J lost 4 bases, and 10 bases lay in between. The CDR3 covers 14 residues.

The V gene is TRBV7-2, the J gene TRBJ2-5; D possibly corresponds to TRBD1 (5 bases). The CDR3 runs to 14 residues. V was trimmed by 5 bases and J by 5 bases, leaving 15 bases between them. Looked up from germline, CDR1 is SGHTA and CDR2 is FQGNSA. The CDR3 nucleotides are TGTGCCAGCAGCCCTGGCGGACACCGCGAGACCCAGTACTTC. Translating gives CASSPGGHRETQYF.

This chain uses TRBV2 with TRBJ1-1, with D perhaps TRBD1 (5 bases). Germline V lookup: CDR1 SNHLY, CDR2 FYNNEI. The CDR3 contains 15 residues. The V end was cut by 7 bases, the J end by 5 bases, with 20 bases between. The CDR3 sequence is CASTGQGPFMTEAFF. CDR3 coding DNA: TGTGCCAGCACTGGGCAGGGCCCCTTTATGACTGAAGCTTTCTTT.

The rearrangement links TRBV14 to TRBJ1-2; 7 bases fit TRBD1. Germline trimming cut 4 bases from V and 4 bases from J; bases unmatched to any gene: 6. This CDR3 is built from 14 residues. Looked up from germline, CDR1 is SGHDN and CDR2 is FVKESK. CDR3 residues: CASSPYGTAYGYTF. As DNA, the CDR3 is TGTGCCAGCAGCCCATATGGGACAGCCTATGGCTACACCTTC.

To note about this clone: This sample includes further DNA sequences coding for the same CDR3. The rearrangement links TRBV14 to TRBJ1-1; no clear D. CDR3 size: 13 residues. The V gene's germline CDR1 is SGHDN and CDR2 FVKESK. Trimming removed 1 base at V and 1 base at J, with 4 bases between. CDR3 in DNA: TGTGCCAGCAGCCAAGGGCAGAACACTGAAGCTTTCTTT. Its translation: CASSQGQNTEAFF.

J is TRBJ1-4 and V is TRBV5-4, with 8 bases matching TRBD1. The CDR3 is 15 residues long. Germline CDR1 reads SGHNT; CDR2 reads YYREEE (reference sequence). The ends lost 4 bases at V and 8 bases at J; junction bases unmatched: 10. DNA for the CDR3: TGTGCCAGCAGCACCGGGGGACAGGTGGGCGAAAAACTGTTTTTT. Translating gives CASSTGGQVGEKLFF.

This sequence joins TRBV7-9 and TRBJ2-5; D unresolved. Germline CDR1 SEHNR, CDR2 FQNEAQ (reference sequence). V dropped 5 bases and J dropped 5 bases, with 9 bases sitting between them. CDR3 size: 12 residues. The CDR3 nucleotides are TGTGCCAGCAGCCCTGTGGGCGAGACCCAGTACTTC. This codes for CASSPVGETQYF.

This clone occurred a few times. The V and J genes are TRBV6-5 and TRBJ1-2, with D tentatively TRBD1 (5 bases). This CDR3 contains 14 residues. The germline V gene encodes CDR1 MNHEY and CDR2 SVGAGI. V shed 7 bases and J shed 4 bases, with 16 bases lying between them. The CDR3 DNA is TGTGCCAGCACCTTCTCAGGGAACTCCTATGGCTACACCTTC. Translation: CASTFSGNSYGYTF.

CDR3 sequence reads: CASSHRQTGGINTEAFF. CDR3 DNA sequence: TGCGCCAGCAGCCACCGGCAGACAGGGGGGATAAACACTGAAGCTTTCTTT. V and J are TRBV4-1 and TRBJ1-1; 9 bases match TRBD1. Germline V gives CDR1 MGHRA, CDR2 YSYEKL. This CDR3 has 17 amino acids. V was clipped by 3 bases and J by 2 bases; unmatched bases: 10.

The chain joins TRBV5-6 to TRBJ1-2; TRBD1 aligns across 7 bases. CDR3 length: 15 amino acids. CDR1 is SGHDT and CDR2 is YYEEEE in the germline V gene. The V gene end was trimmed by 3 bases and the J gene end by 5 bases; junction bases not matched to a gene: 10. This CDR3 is CASSYGTEEAYGYTF. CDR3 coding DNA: TGTGCCAGCAGCTACGGGACAGAGGAGGCTTATGGCTACACCTTC.

DNA for the CDR3: TGTGCCAGCAGCTTAGCGTGGGGGGGCAGCTACAATGAGCAGTTCTTC. It codes for CASSLAWGGSYNEQFF. The chain combines TRBV7-2 with TRBJ2-1; a possible D gene is TRBD2 (7 bases). The CDR3 is made up of 16 amino acids. The germline CDR1 and CDR2 sequences are SGHTA and FQGNSA. V lost 0 bases, J lost 3 bases, and 12 bases lay in between. Filled out from reference TRBV7-2 and TRBJ2-1, the complete variable domain reads GAGVSQSPSNKVTEKGKDVELRCDPISGHTALYWYRQSLGQGLEFLIYFQGNSAPDKSGLPSDRFSAERTGGSVSTLTIQRTQQEDSAVYLCASSLAWGGSYNEQFFGPGTRLTVL.

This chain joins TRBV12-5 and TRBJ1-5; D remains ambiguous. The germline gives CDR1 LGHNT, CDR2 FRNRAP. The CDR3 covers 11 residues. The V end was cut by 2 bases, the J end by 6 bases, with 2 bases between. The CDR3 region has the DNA TGTGCTAGTGGTTTGCGTCAGCCCCAGCATTTT. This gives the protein CASGLRQPQHF.

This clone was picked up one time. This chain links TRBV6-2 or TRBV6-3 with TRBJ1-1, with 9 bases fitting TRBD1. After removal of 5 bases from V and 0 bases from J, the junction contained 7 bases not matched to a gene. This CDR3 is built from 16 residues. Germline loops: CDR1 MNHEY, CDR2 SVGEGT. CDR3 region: CASSQTGGGMNTEAFF. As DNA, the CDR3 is TGTGCCAGCAGTCAAACAGGGGGCGGGATGAACACTGAAGCTTTCTTT.

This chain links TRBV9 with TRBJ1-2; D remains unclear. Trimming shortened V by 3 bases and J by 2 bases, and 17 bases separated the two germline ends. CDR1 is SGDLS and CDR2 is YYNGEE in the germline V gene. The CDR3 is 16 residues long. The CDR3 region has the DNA TGTGCCAGCAGCGGAGTGTCGTTCGGAGGGAACTATGGCTACACCTTC. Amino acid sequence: CASSGVSFGGNYGYTF.

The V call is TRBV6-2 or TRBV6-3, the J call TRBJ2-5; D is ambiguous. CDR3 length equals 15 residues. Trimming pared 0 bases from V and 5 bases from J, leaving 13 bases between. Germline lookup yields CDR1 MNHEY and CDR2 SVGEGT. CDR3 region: CASSYSKSVWETQYF. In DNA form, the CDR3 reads TGTGCCAGCAGTTACTCGAAATCGGTGTGGGAGACCCAGTACTTC.

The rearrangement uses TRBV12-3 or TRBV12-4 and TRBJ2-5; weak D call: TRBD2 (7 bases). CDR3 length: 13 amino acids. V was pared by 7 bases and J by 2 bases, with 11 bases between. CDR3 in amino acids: CASNRGAQETQYF. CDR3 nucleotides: TGTGCCAGCAACCGGGGGGCTCAAGAGACCCAGTACTTC.

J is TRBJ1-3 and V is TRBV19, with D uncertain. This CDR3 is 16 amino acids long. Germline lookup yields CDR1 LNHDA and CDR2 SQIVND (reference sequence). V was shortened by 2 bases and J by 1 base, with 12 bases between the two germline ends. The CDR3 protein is CASSIPRLPSGNTIYF. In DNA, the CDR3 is TGTGCCAGTAGTATACCTCGTCTCCCGTCTGGAAACACCATATATTTT.